The rows below give T cell receptor beta chains drawn from one sample of a study of identical twins. TCRdb redid the calling of the 5' RACE reads with MiXCR, one entry per CDR3 protein. The sample holds a few hundred thousand distinct CDR3 sequences, roughly 9.9% seen once. A further study also used this sample, focusing on yellow fever vaccine responses in identical twins.

Sequencing input: PBMCs. Every receptor here comes from a woman aged 18-35 years in good health. The CDR3 runs from the conserved cysteine through the conserved F or W. Fields, in order: D gene, V gene, clone size, J gene, CDR3 protein, CDR3 DNA. D genes are given only for firm matches. A row's size may be missing; if present it is once, few, many or a size class.

d_gene: TRBD2
v_gene: TRBV25-1
abundance: few
j_gene: TRBJ2-3
CDR3aa: CASSEYPGTSGAVDTQYF
CDR3nt: TGTGCCAGCAGTGAATATCCCGGGACTAGCGGGGCGGTAGATACGCAGTATTTT

d_gene: NA
v_gene: TRBV28
abundance: few
j_gene: TRBJ2-1
CDR3aa: CASSFGDLIYNEQFF
CDR3nt: TGTGCCAGCAGTTTTGGGGACCTCATCTACAATGAGCAGTTCTTC

d_gene: NA
v_gene: TRBV3-1
abundance: many
j_gene: TRBJ2-7
CDR3aa: CASSPTGTESYEQYF
CDR3nt: TGTGCCAGCAGCCCAACAGGTACGGAATCCTACGAGCAGTACTTC

d_gene: TRBD2
v_gene: TRBV4-1
abundance: NA
j_gene: TRBJ2-4
CDR3aa: CASSQPGTSGNLAKNIQYF
CDR3nt: TGCGCCAGCAGCCAACCCGGGACTAGCGGGAATCTAGCCAAAAACATTCAGTACTTC

d_gene: NA
v_gene: TRBV27
abundance: few
j_gene: TRBJ2-3
CDR3aa: CASSATRYTDTQYF
CDR3nt: TGTGCCAGCAGTGCGACTAGGTACACAGATACGCAGTATTTT

d_gene: TRBD2
v_gene: TRBV7-2
abundance: many
j_gene: TRBJ2-1
CDR3aa: CASSDPRGGRLGEQFF
CDR3nt: TGTGCCAGCAGCGACCCTAGGGGCGGGAGACTCGGTGAGCAGTTCTTC

d_gene: NA
v_gene: TRBV7-9
abundance: few
j_gene: TRBJ2-1
CDR3aa: CASSLRANPYNEQFF
CDR3nt: TGTGCCAGCAGCTTGAGAGCCAACCCCTACAATGAGCAGTTCTTC

d_gene: NA
v_gene: TRBV7-9
abundance: few
j_gene: TRBJ1-2
CDR3aa: CASSFPPNYGYTF
CDR3nt: TGTGCCAGCAGCTTTCCGCCTAACTATGGCTACACCTTC

d_gene: NA
v_gene: TRBV15
abundance: NA
j_gene: TRBJ2-3
CDR3aa: CATSREAGTRVNTQYF
CDR3nt: TGTGCCACCAGCAGAGAAGCCGGGACCCGCGTAAATACGCAGTATTTT

d_gene: TRBD1
v_gene: TRBV4-2
abundance: NA
j_gene: TRBJ2-1
CDR3aa: CASSQDGQGSNEQFF
CDR3nt: TGTGCCAGCAGCCAAGATGGACAGGGGAGCAATGAGCAGTTCTTC

d_gene: NA
v_gene: TRBV2
abundance: many
j_gene: TRBJ1-2
CDR3aa: CASSAPTINYGYTF
CDR3nt: TGTGCCAGCAGCGCACCGACGATTAACTATGGCTACACCTTC

d_gene: NA
v_gene: TRBV6-1
abundance: few
j_gene: TRBJ1-4
CDR3aa: CAKILWDTYEKLFF
CDR3nt: TGTGCCAAAATCCTTTGGGACACGTACGAAAAACTGTTTTTT

d_gene: TRBD2
v_gene: TRBV29-1
abundance: NA
j_gene: TRBJ2-4
CDR3aa: CSVLGLREGAKNIQYF
CDR3nt: TGCAGCGTTTTGGGACTCCGGGAGGGGGCCAAAAACATTCAGTACTTC

d_gene: NA
v_gene: TRBV7-9
abundance: NA
j_gene: TRBJ2-3
CDR3aa: CASSVYRADTQYF
CDR3nt: TGTGCCAGCAGCGTATACAGGGCCGATACGCAGTATTTT

d_gene: TRBD2
v_gene: TRBV3-1
abundance: few
j_gene: TRBJ2-5
CDR3aa: CASSQDLPGLAGGNQETQYF
CDR3nt: TGTGCCAGCAGCCAAGATCTTCCCGGACTAGCGGGGGGGAACCAAGAGACCCAGTACTTC

d_gene: NA
v_gene: TRBV28
abundance: few
j_gene: TRBJ2-6
CDR3aa: CASSSGHAGGANVLTF
CDR3nt: TGTGCCAGCAGTTCCGGACATGCTGGCGGGGCCAACGTCCTGACTTTC

d_gene: NA
v_gene: TRBV6-2/TRBV6-3
abundance: few
j_gene: TRBJ2-1
CDR3aa: CASRVRSYNEQFF
CDR3nt: TGTGCCAGCAGGGTCAGGTCCTACAATGAGCAGTTCTTC

d_gene: NA
v_gene: TRBV10-3
abundance: many
j_gene: TRBJ2-3
CDR3aa: CAISDPDSTSTDTQYF
CDR3nt: TGTGCCATCAGTGACCCTGACAGTACTAGCACAGATACGCAGTATTTT

d_gene: NA
v_gene: TRBV4-3
abundance: NA
j_gene: TRBJ2-1
CDR3aa: CASSQGGDSYNEQFF
CDR3nt: TGCGCCAGCAGCCAAGGGGGAGACTCCTACAATGAGCAGTTCTTC

d_gene: NA
v_gene: TRBV5-6
abundance: few
j_gene: TRBJ2-7
CDR3aa: CASRRRGPTYEQYF
CDR3nt: TGTGCCAGCAGGCGCCGGGGGCCCACCTACGAGCAGTACTTC

d_gene: NA
v_gene: TRBV20-1
abundance: many
j_gene: TRBJ1-5
CDR3aa: CSASTANQPQHF
CDR3nt: TGCAGTGCTAGCACCGCCAATCAGCCCCAGCATTTT

d_gene: TRBD2
v_gene: TRBV25-1
abundance: many
j_gene: TRBJ2-7
CDR3aa: CASSGRGLSYEQYF
CDR3nt: TGTGCCAGCAGTGGGCGGGGGTTATCCTACGAGCAGTACTTC

d_gene: NA
v_gene: TRBV20-1
abundance: few
j_gene: TRBJ2-7
CDR3aa: CSAGSVDSRTYEQYF
CDR3nt: TGCAGTGCGGGCTCGGTTGATAGCCGAACCTACGAGCAGTACTTC

d_gene: TRBD1
v_gene: TRBV29-1
abundance: NA
j_gene: TRBJ1-4
CDR3aa: CSGGTGGEKLFF
CDR3nt: TGCAGCGGTGGGACAGGGGGAGAAAAACTGTTTTTT

d_gene: NA
v_gene: TRBV3-1
abundance: NA
j_gene: TRBJ2-3
CDR3aa: CASSPDATDTQYF
CDR3nt: TGTGCCAGCAGCCCGGACGCCACAGATACGCAGTATTTT

d_gene: NA
v_gene: TRBV27
abundance: many
j_gene: TRBJ2-5
CDR3aa: CASSLLGGDRETQYF
CDR3nt: TGTGCCAGCAGTTTATTAGGCGGGGATCGAGAGACCCAGTACTTC

d_gene: NA
v_gene: TRBV15
abundance: NA
j_gene: TRBJ2-3
CDR3aa: CATSRDFIDTQYF
CDR3nt: TGTGCCACCAGCAGGGACTTCATAGATACGCAGTATTTT

d_gene: NA
v_gene: TRBV4-3
abundance: many
j_gene: TRBJ2-1
CDR3aa: CASSQSPGSNEQFF
CDR3nt: TGCGCCAGCAGCCAATCTCCCGGAAGCAATGAGCAGTTCTTC

d_gene: NA
v_gene: TRBV4-3
abundance: few
j_gene: TRBJ2-1
CDR3aa: CASSQARSYRDNEQFF
CDR3nt: TGCGCCAGCAGCCAAGCCCGGTCTTACCGAGACAATGAGCAGTTCTTC

d_gene: NA
v_gene: TRBV20-1
abundance: NA
j_gene: TRBJ2-5
CDR3aa: CSAGVRETQYF
CDR3nt: TGCAGTGCTGGGGTACGGGAGACCCAGTACTTC

d_gene: TRBD1
v_gene: TRBV5-1
abundance: NA
j_gene: TRBJ2-5
CDR3aa: CASSLPDRVGIGETQYF
CDR3nt: TGCGCCAGCAGCCTACCCGACAGGGTAGGGATCGGGGAGACCCAGTACTTC

d_gene: NA
v_gene: TRBV11-2
abundance: NA
j_gene: TRBJ2-7
CDR3aa: CASSSAGVGQYF
CDR3nt: TGTGCCAGCAGCTCCGCTGGGGTCGGACAGTACTTC

d_gene: TRBD1
v_gene: TRBV6-1
abundance: many
j_gene: TRBJ1-1
CDR3aa: CASRGQGLNTEAFF
CDR3nt: TGTGCCAGCAGGGGACAGGGGCTGAACACTGAAGCTTTCTTT

d_gene: NA
v_gene: TRBV6-2/TRBV6-3
abundance: NA
j_gene: TRBJ2-3
CDR3aa: CASSYIPWDTQYF
CDR3nt: TGTGCCAGCAGTTATATCCCCTGGGATACGCAGTATTTT

d_gene: TRBD1
v_gene: TRBV5-6
abundance: NA
j_gene: TRBJ2-3
CDR3aa: CASSRLTGGFITDRQYF
CDR3nt: TGTGCCAGCAGCCGCCTTACAGGGGGGTTTATTACAGATAGGCAGTATTTT

d_gene: TRBD2
v_gene: TRBV6-1
abundance: many
j_gene: TRBJ2-3
CDR3aa: CAIRGLAGGADTQYF
CDR3nt: TGTGCCATCCGAGGACTAGCGGGAGGAGCAGATACGCAGTATTTT

d_gene: NA
v_gene: TRBV7-8
abundance: many
j_gene: TRBJ2-7
CDR3aa: CASSFEDEQYF
CDR3nt: TGTGCCAGCAGCTTTGAAGACGAGCAGTACTTC

d_gene: NA
v_gene: TRBV10-3
abundance: few
j_gene: TRBJ2-7
CDR3aa: CATGGTAGEQYF
CDR3nt: TGTGCTACTGGGGGGACGGCGGGCGAGCAGTACTTC

d_gene: TRBD1
v_gene: TRBV4-3
abundance: few
j_gene: TRBJ2-3
CDR3aa: CASSQLGQPQVTQYF
CDR3nt: TGCGCCAGCAGCCAGCTGGGACAGCCTCAGGTTACGCAGTATTTT

d_gene: NA
v_gene: TRBV3-1
abundance: few
j_gene: TRBJ2-7
CDR3aa: CASTPRGGSYEQYF
CDR3nt: TGTGCCAGCACTCCAAGGGGGGGCTCCTACGAGCAGTACTTC